This T cell receptor beta chain was documented in a study of response to subunit inactivated influenza vaccine. General study results and limits: T cells newly recruited by each seasonal influenza vaccination are few, the authors suggested.

Comments on this clonotype: The antigen is undetermined.

TCRdb ran MiXCR on the RT-PCR reads and lists one entry per CDR3 protein. The sample consists of about 800,000 distinct CDR3 sequences, around 21% of them appearing once. Germline CDR1 is SGHVS and CDR2 is FQNEAQ. The CDR3 contains 13 residues. V shed 4 bases and J 9 bases; nucleotides not matched to a gene: 6. The specimen comprised PBMCs from blood, sampled roughly 5 days after vaccination. The J gene is TRBJ2-4, the V gene TRBV7-8, with 7 bases aligning to TRBD2. The receptor's source is a man aged 45 to 65 who received an inactivated influenza vaccine. In DNA form, the CDR3 reads TGTGCCAGCAGCTCAAGTACGGGGGGCATTCAGTACTTC. Its translation: CASSSSTGGIQYF.